One and the same sample provided the 18 T cell receptor beta chains below, sequenced in a study of blood T cell repertoires in COVID-19. Sequencing was performed with immunoSEQ multiplex PCR; in TCRdb, only in-frame clones are kept and a portion is missing. This table holds more than 70,000 clones, around 84% found once. Sample: peripheral blood. The origin of the receptors is a woman at least 80 years old in a cohort sampled during active or convalescent COVID-19.

This clone has only one observation. The gene calls are TRBV27 and TRBJ2-3; tentatively, D is TRBD2 (5 bases). CDR1 is MNHEY, CDR2 SMNVEV, per germline (reference sequence). The CDR3 is 18 amino acids. V lost 0 bases and J lost 2, with 18 bases in between. The CDR3 DNA sequence: TGTGCCAGCAGTTTATCGTTTGCTAGCCTCAAAAACACAGATACGCAGTATTTT. Residues: CASSLSFASLKNTDTQYF.

The CDR3 is CASSVGTSVTGELFF. The CDR3 bases are TGTGCCAGCAGCGTAGGGACTAGCGTCACCGGGGAGCTGTTTTTT. The rearrangement links TRBV9 to TRBJ2-2; TRBD2 matches at 9 bases. Germline V CDR1 and CDR2: SGDLS, YYNGEE. V shed 0 bases and J 4 bases; nucleotides not matched to a gene: 1. CDR3 size: 15 residues.

V usage is TRBV6-5 and J usage is TRBJ2-7, with 11 bases that match TRBD2. Germline loops: CDR1 MNHEY, CDR2 SVGAGI. V shed 8 bases, J shed 2 bases, and the junction held 2 bases outside the gene matches. CDR3 length: 13 residues. CDR3 coding DNA: TGTGCCAGCCGACTAGCGGGACCCTACGAGCAGTACGTC. Its translation: CASRLAGPYEQYV.

The chain employs TRBV4-1 and TRBJ1-6, with D unresolved. Germline-derived CDR1 and CDR2 are MGHRA and YSYEKL. V lost 1 base to trimming and J lost 3 bases, with 4 bases between them. CDR3 length equals 14 residues. The CDR3: CASSQGSYNSPLHF. CDR3 nucleotides: TGCGCCAGCAGCCAAGGGAGCTATAATTCACCCCTCCACTTT.

The chain joins TRBV5-1 to TRBJ1-1; D is possibly TRBD1 (6 bases). The ends were cut back, 0 bases at V and 1 base at J, with 10 bases in the middle. This CDR3 comprises 15 residues. Germline CDR1 is SGHRS and CDR2 is YFSETQ. The CDR3 nucleotides are TGCGCCAGCAGCTTGGATTTCAGGGGGAACACTGAAGCTTTCTTT. Encoded protein: CASSLDFRGNTEAFF.

The chain employs TRBV18 and TRBJ1-2; 8 nucleotides align to TRBD1. This CDR3 comprises 14 residues. The V segment lost 3 bases and the J segment 2 bases; nucleotides outside the gene matches: 2. CDR1 KGHSH and CDR2 LQKENI come from the germline V gene. The CDR3 DNA reads as TGTGCCAGCTCACCGGACAGGGAGAACTATGGCTACACCTTC. It yields the protein CASSPDRENYGYTF. Looking up the rest from reference TRBV18 and TRBJ1-2 gives the full variable domain: NAGVMQNPRHLVRRRGQEARLRCSPMKGHSHVYWYRQLPEEGLKFMVYLQKENIIDESGMPKERFSAEFPKEGPSILRIQQVVRGDSAAYFCASSPDRENYGYTFGSGTRLTVV.

The chain carries TRBV30 and TRBJ1-5; 7 bases map to TRBD1. The CDR3 has 16 amino acids. The germline V gene encodes CDR1 GTSNPN and CDR2 SVGIG (reference sequence). V lost 2 bases, J lost 4 bases, and 11 bases stayed unmatched. The CDR3 sequence is CAWSSYGTELNQPQHF. The CDR3 DNA sequence: TGTGCCTGGAGTTCATATGGGACAGAGTTAAATCAGCCCCAGCATTTT.

The genes are TRBV2 and TRBJ1-3; 8 bases agree with TRBD1. The junction had 4 bases not matched to a gene; V was cut back by 6 bases and J by 3 bases. This CDR3 contains 14 residues. Germline V gene data show CDR1 as SNHLY and CDR2 as FYNNEI. The CDR3 reads CASSQQGVGNTIYF. CDR3 DNA sequence: TGTGCCAGCAGCCAACAGGGGGTTGGAAACACCATATATTTT.

The chain links TRBV30 to TRBJ2-7; a weak D match, TRBD2 (6 bases). Trimming took off 4 bases at V and 6 bases at J, with 10 bases between the two ends. The CDR3 totals 11 residues. Germline V gene lookup returns CDR1 GTSNPN and CDR2 SVGIG (reference sequence). CDR3 protein: CAWKRVGEQYF. The DNA of the CDR3 is TGTGCCTGGAAGCGGGTTGGCGAGCAGTACTTC.

This rearrangement joins TRBV6-5 to TRBJ2-1; 7 bases align to TRBD1. The CDR3 contains 15 residues. In germline, CDR1 is MNHEY, CDR2 SVGAGI. V lost 2 bases and J lost 5; bases outside the gene matches: 6. The CDR3 region is CASSYGEGANNEQFF. CDR3 in DNA: TGTGCCAGCAGTTACGGAGAGGGGGCGAACAATGAGCAGTTCTTC.

In this sample, this clone turned up once. This sequence joins TRBV6-2 or TRBV6-3 and TRBJ1-1; 9 nucleotides line up with TRBD1. Trimming took 0 bases from V and 9 from J; bases not matched to a gene: 5. Per the germline V gene, CDR1 is MNHEY and CDR2 is SVGEGT. The CDR3 has 14 amino acids. This CDR3 is CASSYSRDRVQAFF. The CDR3 bases are TGTGCCAGCAGTTACTCGAGGGACAGGGTACAAGCTTTCTTT.

The chain carries TRBV5-1 and TRBJ2-3, with D hard to call. The germline V gene has CDR1 SGHRS and CDR2 YFSETQ. V gave up 0 bases and J gave up 1 base, with 9 bases separating them. The CDR3 runs to 15 residues. The CDR3 loop reads CASSLEAKRTDTQYF. CDR3 coding DNA: TGCGCCAGCAGCTTGGAAGCCAAGCGCACAGATACGCAGTATTTT.

The chain carries TRBV11-3 and TRBJ2-1; 9 positions agree with TRBD2. The CDR3 runs 14 residues. Losses at the gene ends were 5 bases for V and 3 bases for J; bases not matched to a gene: 2. Germline CDR1 is SGHNT and CDR2 is YENEEA. As DNA, the CDR3 is TGTGCCAGCAGCCCTAGCGGGGTCTACAATGAGCAGTTCTTC. Its translation is CASSPSGVYNEQFF. Variable domain in full (rest from reference TRBV11-3 and TRBJ2-1): EAGVVQSPRYKIIEKKQPVAFWCNPISGHNTLYWYLQNLGQGPELLIRYENEEAVDDSQLPKDRFSAERLKGVDSTLKIQPAELGDSAVYLCASSPSGVYNEQFFGPGTRLTVL.

The chain carries TRBV2 and TRBJ2-1; 13 nucleotides line up with TRBD2. Germline CDR1 SNHLY, CDR2 FYNNEI. V dropped 7 bases and J dropped 6; count of bases not matched to a gene: 9. The CDR3 spans 16 residues. Here the CDR3 DNA reads TGTGCCAGCACGGGACTAGCGGGATCCGCGTCCAATGAGCAGTTCTTC. It encodes CASTGLAGSASNEQFF.

The genes are TRBV30 and TRBJ2-1; 7 bases line up with TRBD2. Unmatched junction bases numbered 7, after V lost 2 bases and J lost 0 bases. The length of the CDR3 is 16 residues. CDR1 is GTSNPN and CDR2 is SVGIG in the germline V gene (reference sequence). In DNA, the CDR3 is TGTGCCTGGAGTTATCGCGGGAGTGGCTCCTACAATGAGCAGTTCTTC. Encoded protein: CAWSYRGSGSYNEQFF. The whole variable domain, filled in from reference TRBV30 and TRBJ2-1, reads SQTIHQWPATLVQPVGSPLSLECTVEGTSNPNLYWYRQAAGRGLQLLFYSVGIGQISSEVPQNLSASRPQDRQFILSSKKLLLSDSGFYLCAWSYRGSGSYNEQFFGPGTRLTVL.

V and J are TRBV18 and TRBJ1-2; TRBD1 agrees at 7 bases. The junction had 11 bases not matched to a gene; V was cut back by 3 bases and J by 4 bases. This CDR3 comprises 16 residues. CDR1 and CDR2 (germline): KGHSH, LQKENI. The CDR3 DNA reads TGTGCCAGCTCACCGAATTCCCTTGGACAGGTCTATGGCTACACCTTC. The encoded protein is CASSPNSLGQVYGYTF.

V is TRBV5-1 and J is TRBJ2-1; maybe TRBD2 (5 bases). The CDR3 loop spans 15 amino acids. V lost 6 bases and J lost 2, with 15 bases in between. Germline V lookup: CDR1 SGHRS, CDR2 YFSETQ. DNA of the CDR3: TGCGCCAGCAAAGAATACGTGGGAGCCTACAATGAGCAGTTCTTC. It encodes CASKEYVGAYNEQFF.

The gene calls are TRBV19 and TRBJ2-2, with 7 bases identical to TRBD2. The CDR3 length is 15 residues. Germline V CDR1 and CDR2: LNHDA, SQIVND (reference sequence). The junction had 2 bases not matched to a gene; V was cut back by 1 base and J by 3 bases. The CDR3 coding sequence is TGTGCCAGTAGTATAGTTGCGGGAGACACCGGGGAGCTGTTTTTT. Translated, it gives CASSIVAGDTGELFF.